These T cell receptor beta chains were read from a single sample in a study of blood T cells in healthy people across ages. A single record per CDR3 protein comes from TCRdb applying MiXCR to the 5' RACE reads. The table lists some 1.5 million distinct CDR3 sequences, 40% to 45% of them singletons. The sequenced material came from blood. The receptors stem from a woman aged 18-29 years in good health. The CDR3 runs from the conserved cysteine through the conserved F or W. Fields, in order: D gene, V gene, J gene, CDR3 protein. A D gene is named only where the DNA matches it firmly.

>.|TRBV12-3/TRBV12-4|TRBJ2-4
CASSGPGILRKNIQYF
>.|TRBV5-1|.
CASSSEAQETQYF
>.|TRBV7-9|TRBJ2-6
CASSLEDWVANVLTF
>.|TRBV20-1|TRBJ2-5
CSARLRGSGYYQETQYF
>.|TRBV5-1|TRBJ1-3
CASSPMGHSGNTIYF
>.|TRBV4-1|TRBJ2-3
CASSQGDGTSTDTQYF
>.|TRBV4-3|TRBJ1-6
CASSQDLIGQRNSPLHF
>.|TRBV10-3|TRBJ2-2
CAISNSADLLTGELFF
>.|TRBV4-3|TRBJ2-2
CASSQVALTGELFF
>.|TRBV7-2|TRBJ2-3
CASSLGRGPRDTQYF
>.|TRBV12-3/TRBV12-4|TRBJ1-2
CASSFRTEYGYTF
>TRBD2|TRBV27|TRBJ2-3
CASRPGTSGYTDTQYF
>TRBD1|TRBV10-3|TRBJ1-1
CAISEREQGPQAFF
>.|TRBV5-1|TRBJ2-7
CASSFGYSYEQYF
>.|TRBV9|TRBJ2-3
CASSVRSRADTQYF
>.|TRBV5-5|TRBJ2-5
CASSLVNFQETQYF
>.|TRBV7-2|TRBJ2-3
CASSVERSDTQYF
>TRBD1|TRBV12-3/TRBV12-4|TRBJ2-6
CASSFGTGLSGANVLTF
>.|TRBV29-1|TRBJ2-6
CSVGMGDVLTF
>.|TRBV5-1|TRBJ2-3
CASRPDPNGGDTQYF
>TRBD2|TRBV15|TRBJ2-1
CATSRELAGGREQFF
>.|TRBV2|TRBJ2-3
CASSVGQLVDTQYF
>TRBD1|TRBV12-3/TRBV12-4|TRBJ1-1
CASSFSGTGVNTEAFF
>.|TRBV7-9|TRBJ2-1
CASRQTGSEQFF